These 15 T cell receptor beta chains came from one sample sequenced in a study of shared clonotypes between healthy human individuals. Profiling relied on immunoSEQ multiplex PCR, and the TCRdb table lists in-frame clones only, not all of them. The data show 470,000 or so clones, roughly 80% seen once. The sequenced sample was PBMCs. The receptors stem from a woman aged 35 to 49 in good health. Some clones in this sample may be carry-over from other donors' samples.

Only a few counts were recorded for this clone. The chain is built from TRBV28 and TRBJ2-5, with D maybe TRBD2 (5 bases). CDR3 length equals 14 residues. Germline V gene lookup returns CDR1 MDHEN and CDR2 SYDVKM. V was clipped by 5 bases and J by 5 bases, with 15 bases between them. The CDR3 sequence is CASSTLLGIETQYF. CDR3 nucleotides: TGTGCCAGCAGTACCTTACTAGGGATTGAGACCCAGTACTTC.

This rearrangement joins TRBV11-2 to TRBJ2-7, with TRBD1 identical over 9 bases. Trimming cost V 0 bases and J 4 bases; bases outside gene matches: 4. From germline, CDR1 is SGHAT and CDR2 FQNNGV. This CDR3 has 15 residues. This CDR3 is CASSLEGQGIYEQYF. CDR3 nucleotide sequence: TGTGCCAGCAGCTTAGAGGGACAGGGTATTTACGAGCAGTACTTC.

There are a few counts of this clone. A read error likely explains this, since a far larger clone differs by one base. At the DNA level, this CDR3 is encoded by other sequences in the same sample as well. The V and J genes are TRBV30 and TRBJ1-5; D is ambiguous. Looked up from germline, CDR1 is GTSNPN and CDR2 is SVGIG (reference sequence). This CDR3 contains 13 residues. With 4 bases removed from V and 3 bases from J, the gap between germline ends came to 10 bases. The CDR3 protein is CAWTRDLNQPQHF. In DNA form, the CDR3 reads TGTGCCTGGACCCGTGACCTCAATCAGCCCCAGCATTTT.

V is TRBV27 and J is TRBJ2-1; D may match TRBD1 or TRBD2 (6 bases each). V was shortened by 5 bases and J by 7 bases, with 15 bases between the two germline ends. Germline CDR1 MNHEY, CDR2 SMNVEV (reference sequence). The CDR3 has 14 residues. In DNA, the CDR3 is TGTGCCAGCAGTCTCGCACGGAGGGGGAATGAGCAGTTCTTC. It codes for CASSLARRGNEQFF.

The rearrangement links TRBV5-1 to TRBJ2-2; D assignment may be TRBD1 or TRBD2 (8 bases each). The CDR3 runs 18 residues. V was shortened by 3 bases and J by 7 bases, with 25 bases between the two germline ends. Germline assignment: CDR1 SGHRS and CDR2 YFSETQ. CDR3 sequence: CASSSGGVDRGRSGELFF. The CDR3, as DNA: TGCGCCAGCAGCTCCGGGGGGGTTGACAGGGGCCGGAGCGGGGAGCTGTTTTTT. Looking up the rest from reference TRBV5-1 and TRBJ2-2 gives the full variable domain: KAGVTQTPRYLIKTRGQQVTLSCSPISGHRSVSWYQQTPGQGLQFLFEYFSETQRNKGNFPGRFSGRQFSNSRSEMNVSTLELGDSALYLCASSSGGVDRGRSGELFFGEGSRLTVL.

In DNA form, the CDR3 reads TGTGCCAGCAGTAAACCTTCGCTAGCGGGAGGGTCGGGCATTCAGTACTTC. It is translated as CASSKPSLAGGSGIQYF. The chain recombines TRBV27 with TRBJ2-4; 12 bases match TRBD2. The V segment lost 5 bases and the J segment 9 bases; nucleotides outside the gene matches: 14. Per the germline V gene, CDR1 is MNHEY and CDR2 is SMNVEV (reference sequence). The CDR3 extends over 17 amino acids.

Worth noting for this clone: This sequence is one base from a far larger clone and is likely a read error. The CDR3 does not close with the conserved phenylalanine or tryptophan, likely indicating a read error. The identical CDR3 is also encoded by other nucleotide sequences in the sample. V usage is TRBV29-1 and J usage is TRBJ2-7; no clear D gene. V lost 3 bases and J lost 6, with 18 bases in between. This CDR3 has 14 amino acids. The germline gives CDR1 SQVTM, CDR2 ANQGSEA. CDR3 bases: TGCAGCGTTGAGGTGGGCTATCTCGATCGCGAGCAGTACTTA. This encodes CSVEVGYLDREQYL.

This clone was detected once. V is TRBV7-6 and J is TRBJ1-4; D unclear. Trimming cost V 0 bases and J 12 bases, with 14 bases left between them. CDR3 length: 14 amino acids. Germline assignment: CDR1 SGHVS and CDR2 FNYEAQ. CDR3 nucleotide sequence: TGTGCCAGCAGCTTAGCCTCTTTTTCGGAGGAACTGTTTTTT. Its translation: CASSLASFSEELFF.

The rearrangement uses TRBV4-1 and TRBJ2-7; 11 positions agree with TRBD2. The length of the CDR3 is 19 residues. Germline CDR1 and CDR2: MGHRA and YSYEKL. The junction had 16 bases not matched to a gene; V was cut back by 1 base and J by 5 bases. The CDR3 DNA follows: TGCGCCAGCAGCCAAGGCAGTCCGGCGATAGCGGGAGGGTACAACGAGCAGTACTTC. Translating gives CASSQGSPAIAGGYNEQYF.

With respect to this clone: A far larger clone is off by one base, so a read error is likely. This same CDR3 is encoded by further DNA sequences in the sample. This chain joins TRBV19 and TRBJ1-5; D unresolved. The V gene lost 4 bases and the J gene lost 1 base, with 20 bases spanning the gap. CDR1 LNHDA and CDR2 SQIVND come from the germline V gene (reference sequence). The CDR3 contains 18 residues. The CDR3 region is CASSTTRPTLTSNQPQHF. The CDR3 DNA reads TGTGCCAGTAGTACCACCCGCCCAACGTTAACGAGCAATCAGCCCCAGCATTTT.

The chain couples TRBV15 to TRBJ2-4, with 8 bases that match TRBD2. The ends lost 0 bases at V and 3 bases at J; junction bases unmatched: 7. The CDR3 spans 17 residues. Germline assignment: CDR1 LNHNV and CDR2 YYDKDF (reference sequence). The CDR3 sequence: CATSRDRGGGGKNIQYF. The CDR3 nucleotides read TGTGCCACCAGCAGAGATCGGGGGGGCGGAGGCAAAAACATTCAGTACTTC.

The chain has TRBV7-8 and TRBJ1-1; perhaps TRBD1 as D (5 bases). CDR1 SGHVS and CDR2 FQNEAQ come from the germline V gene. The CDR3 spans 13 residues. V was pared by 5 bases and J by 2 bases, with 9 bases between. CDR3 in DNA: TGTGCCAGCAGCCGGGACGGCAACACTGAAGCTTTCTTT. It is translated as CASSRDGNTEAFF.

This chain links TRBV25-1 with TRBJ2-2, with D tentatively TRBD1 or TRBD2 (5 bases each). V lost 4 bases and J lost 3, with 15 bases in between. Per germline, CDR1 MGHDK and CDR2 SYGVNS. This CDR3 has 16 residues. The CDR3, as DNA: TGTGCCAGCAGTGCGTCCCCCGGGACCTACACCGGGGAGCTGTTTTTT. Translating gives CASSASPGTYTGELFF.

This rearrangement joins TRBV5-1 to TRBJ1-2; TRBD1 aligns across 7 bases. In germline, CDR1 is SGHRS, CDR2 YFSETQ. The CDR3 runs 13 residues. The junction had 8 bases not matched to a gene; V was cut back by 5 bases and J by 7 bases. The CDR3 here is CASSRDRVSGYTF. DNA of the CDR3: TGCGCCAGCAGTCGCGACAGGGTGTCTGGCTACACCTTC.

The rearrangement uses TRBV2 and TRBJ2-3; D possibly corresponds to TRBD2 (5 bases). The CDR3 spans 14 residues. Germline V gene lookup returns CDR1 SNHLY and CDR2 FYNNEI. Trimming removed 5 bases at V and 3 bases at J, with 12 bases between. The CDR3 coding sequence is TGTGCCAGCAGTTCCCGGGGTAGGACAGATACGCAGTATTTT. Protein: CASSSRGRTDTQYF.